A selection of T cell receptor beta chains follows, all from one sample in a study of identical twins. One entry per CDR3 protein, called by TCRdb with MiXCR from the 5' RACE reads. The sample shows about 890,000 distinct CDR3 sequences, about 12% of them seen only once. These data were likewise used in another study, on yellow fever vaccine responses in identical twins.

What was sequenced was PBMCs. The receptors originated from a woman aged 18-29 years in good health. Each CDR3 is given with its conserved first and last residue. The order of the fields is CDR3 protein, CDR3 DNA, clone size, D gene, V gene, J gene, CDR3 length. D genes are given only for firm matches. The size of a clone is reported for some rows only, either as once, few or many, or as a class for expanded clones.

CDR3aa: CASSLVAGGLAGGPGETQYF; CDR3nt: TGCGCCAGCAGCTTGGTTGCCGGAGGACTAGCGGGAGGGCCAGGGGAGACCCAGTACTTC; abundance: few; d_gene: TRBD2; v_gene: TRBV5-1; j_gene: TRBJ2-5; len: 20
CDR3aa: CASGSSPGQGASGELFF; CDR3nt: TGTGCTAGTGGTTCCAGCCCGGGACAGGGGGCATCCGGGGAGCTGTTTTTT; abundance: few; d_gene: TRBD1; v_gene: TRBV12-5; j_gene: TRBJ2-2; len: 17
CDR3aa: CSVEEGNYEQYF; CDR3nt: TGCAGCGTTGAAGAAGGGAATTACGAGCAGTACTTC; abundance: many; d_gene: NA; v_gene: TRBV29-1; j_gene: TRBJ2-7; len: 12
CDR3aa: CASSSKYNEQFF; CDR3nt: TGTGCCAGCAGTTCTAAGTACAATGAGCAGTTCTTC; abundance: many; d_gene: NA; v_gene: TRBV11-2; j_gene: TRBJ2-1; len: 12
CDR3aa: CASSRTGEVVQYF; CDR3nt: TGTGCCAGCAGCAGGACAGGGGAGGTAGTGCAGTACTTC; abundance: few; d_gene: TRBD1; v_gene: TRBV28; j_gene: TRBJ2-7; len: 13
CDR3aa: CASGLDRLYGEQYF; CDR3nt: TGTGCCAGCGGCCTTGACAGGCTCTATGGGGAGCAGTACTTC; abundance: NA; d_gene: NA; v_gene: TRBV28; j_gene: TRBJ2-7; len: 14
CDR3aa: CSARVPQGNTEAFF; CDR3nt: TGCAGTGCTAGAGTCCCCCAGGGGAACACTGAAGCTTTCTTT; abundance: NA; d_gene: NA; v_gene: TRBV20-1; j_gene: TRBJ1-1; len: 14
CDR3aa: CASSLRRGRELFF; CDR3nt: TGTGCCAGCAGTTTACGCAGGGGCCGGGAGCTGTTTTTT; abundance: NA; d_gene: NA; v_gene: TRBV12-3/TRBV12-4; j_gene: TRBJ2-2; len: 13
CDR3aa: CASSGTGTSSSSYNSPLHF; CDR3nt: TGTGCCAGCAGCGGAACCGGGACCTCCTCTTCCTCCTATAATTCACCCCTCCACTTT; abundance: few; d_gene: NA; v_gene: TRBV4-2; j_gene: TRBJ1-6; len: 19
CDR3aa: CASSEPSGVYQPQHF; CDR3nt: TGTGCCAGCAGTGAACCTTCGGGGGTTTATCAGCCCCAGCATTTT; abundance: NA; d_gene: NA; v_gene: TRBV6-1; j_gene: TRBJ1-5; len: 15
CDR3aa: CSARLAGMLYTGDTQYF; CDR3nt: TGCAGTGCAAGACTAGCGGGAATGCTGTATACTGGAGATACGCAGTATTTT; abundance: NA; d_gene: TRBD2; v_gene: TRBV20-1; j_gene: TRBJ2-3; len: 17
CDR3aa: CASSYGREQYEQYF; CDR3nt: TGTGCCAGCAGTTATGGGCGGGAGCAATACGAGCAGTACTTC; abundance: once; d_gene: TRBD2; v_gene: TRBV6-5; j_gene: TRBJ2-7; len: 14
CDR3aa: CASSEPGQGHF; CDR3nt: TGTGCCAGCAGCGAACCGGGACAGGGGCATTTT; abundance: few; d_gene: NA; v_gene: TRBV21-1; j_gene: TRBJ1-5; len: 11
CDR3aa: CATSDQTGRVRGEAFF; CDR3nt: TGTGCCACCAGTGACCAGACGGGTCGGGTGCGTGGTGAAGCTTTCTTT; abundance: few; d_gene: NA; v_gene: TRBV24-1; j_gene: TRBJ1-1; len: 16